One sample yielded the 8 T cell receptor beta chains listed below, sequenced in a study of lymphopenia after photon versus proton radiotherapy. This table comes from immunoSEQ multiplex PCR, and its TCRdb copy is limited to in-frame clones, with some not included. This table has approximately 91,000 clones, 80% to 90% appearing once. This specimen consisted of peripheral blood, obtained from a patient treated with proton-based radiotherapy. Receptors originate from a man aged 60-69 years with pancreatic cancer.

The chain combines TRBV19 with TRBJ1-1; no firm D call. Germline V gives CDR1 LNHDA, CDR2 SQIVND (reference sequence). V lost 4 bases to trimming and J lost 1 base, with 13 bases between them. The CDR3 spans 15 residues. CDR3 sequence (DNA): TGTGCCAGTAGTACGGGCCCCCAACGGAACACTGAAGCTTTCTTT. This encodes CASSTGPQRNTEAFF.

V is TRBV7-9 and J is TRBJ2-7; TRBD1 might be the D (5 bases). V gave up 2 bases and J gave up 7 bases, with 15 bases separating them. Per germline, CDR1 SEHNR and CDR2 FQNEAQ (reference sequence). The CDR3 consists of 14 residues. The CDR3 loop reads CASSLTLAGSEQYF. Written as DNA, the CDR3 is TGTGCCAGCAGCTTAACCCTCGCAGGGTCGGAGCAGTACTTC.

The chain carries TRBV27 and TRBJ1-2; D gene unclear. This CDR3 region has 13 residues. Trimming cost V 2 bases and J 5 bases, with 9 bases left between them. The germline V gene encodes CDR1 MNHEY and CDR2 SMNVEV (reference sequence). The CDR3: CASSLRAAYGYTF. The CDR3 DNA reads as TGTGCCAGCAGTTTACGGGCAGCTTATGGCTACACCTTC.

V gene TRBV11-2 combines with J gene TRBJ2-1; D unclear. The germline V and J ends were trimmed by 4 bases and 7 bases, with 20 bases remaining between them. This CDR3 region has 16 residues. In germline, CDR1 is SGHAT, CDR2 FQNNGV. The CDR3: CASSSFSLRRANEQFF. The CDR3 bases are TGTGCCAGCAGCTCTTTTAGCCTCCGCCGGGCGAATGAGCAGTTCTTC.

Here the CDR3 DNA reads TGTGCCATCAGCCCAGACGGAAATCAGCCCCAGCATTTT. Protein: CAISPDGNQPQHF. The chain joins TRBV10-3 to TRBJ1-5; D gene ambiguous. The CDR3 totals 13 residues. Deletions cut 6 bases from V and 4 bases from J, with 10 bases between. Germline V gene lookup returns CDR1 ENHRY and CDR2 SYGVKD.

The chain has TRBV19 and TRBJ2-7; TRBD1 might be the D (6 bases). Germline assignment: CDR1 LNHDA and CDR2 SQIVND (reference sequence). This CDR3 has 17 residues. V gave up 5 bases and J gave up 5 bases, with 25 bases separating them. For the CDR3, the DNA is TGTGCCAGTAGTCACGTCGTGGGCCAGGGGCTCCGGGACGAGCAGTACTTC. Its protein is CASSHVVGQGLRDEQYF. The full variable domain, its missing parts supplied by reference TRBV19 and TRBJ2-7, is DGGITQSPKYLFRKEGQNVTLSCEQNLNHDAMYWYRQDPGQGLRLIYYSQIVNDFQKGDIAEGYSVSREKKESFPLTVTSAQKNPTAFYLCASSHVVGQGLRDEQYFGPGTRLTVT.

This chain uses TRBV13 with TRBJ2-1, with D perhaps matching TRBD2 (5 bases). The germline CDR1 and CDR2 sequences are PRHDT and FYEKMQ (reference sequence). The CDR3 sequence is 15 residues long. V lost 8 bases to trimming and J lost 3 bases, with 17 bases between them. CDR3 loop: CASGERRQIYNEQFF. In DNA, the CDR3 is TGTGCCAGCGGTGAAAGGAGGCAAATCTACAATGAGCAGTTCTTC. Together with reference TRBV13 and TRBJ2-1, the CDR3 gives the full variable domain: AAGVIQSPRHLIKEKRETATLKCYPIPRHDTVYWYQQGPGQDPQFLISFYEKMQSDKGSIPDRFSAQQFSDYHSELNMSSLELGDSALYFCASGERRQIYNEQFFGPGTRLTVL.

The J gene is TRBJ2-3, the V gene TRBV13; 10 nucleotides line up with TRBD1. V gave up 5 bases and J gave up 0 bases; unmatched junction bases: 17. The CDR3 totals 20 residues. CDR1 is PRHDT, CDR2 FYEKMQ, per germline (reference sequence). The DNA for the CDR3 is TGTGCCAGCAGCCGTTGGCTCGTGGACAGGGGGTTCTTGAGCACAGATACGCAGTATTTT. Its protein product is CASSRWLVDRGFLSTDTQYF.